This entry lists 2 T cell receptor beta chains sequenced from one sample in a study of CD8+CD57+ T cells in acquired aplastic anemia. Sequenced patients had shown CD8+CD57+ cell expansion by flow cytometry. Template material for TCR beta VDJ and CDR3 profiling consisted of genomic DNA. TCRdb reanalysed the reads using MiXCR and keeps one entry per CDR3 protein. The top ten clones hold 40% to 50% of a sample with 180,000 or so distinct CDR3 sequences, 55% to 65% of them seen once. Material for sequencing was sorted CD4+, CD8+, or CD8+CD57+ T cells (not recorded which) from PBMCs. The receptor set was obtained from a human donor with aplastic anemia.

The V and J genes are TRBV24-1 and TRBJ2-1, with 10 bases matching TRBD2. The CDR3 runs 18 residues. With 4 bases clipped from V and 0 bases from J, the junction kept 8 bases outside the gene matches. Germline V CDR1 and CDR2: KGHDR, SFDVKD. The CDR3 nucleotides are TGTGCCACCAGTGAGCCTACTAGCGGGGAAGGCTCCTACAATGAGCAGTTCTTC. Its protein is CATSEPTSGEGSYNEQFF.

This chain joins TRBV19 and TRBJ1-6, with D perhaps matching TRBD1 (6 bases). V was trimmed by 0 bases and J by 5 bases, leaving 23 bases between them. CDR1 and CDR2 from the germline V gene are LNHDA and SQIVND (reference sequence). CDR3 length: 20 amino acids. The CDR3 bases are TGTGCCAGTAGTATAGATCGTCTTTGGGAGGCAGGGGAAGATAATTCACCCCTCCACTTT. Translating gives CASSIDRLWEAGEDNSPLHF.